The rows below give T cell receptor beta chains drawn from one sample of a study of T-cell memory formation after mild COVID-19. TCRdb passed the 5' RACE reads through MiXCR, listing each CDR3 protein once. The sample carries around 200,000 distinct CDR3 sequences, around 9.1% recorded once. What was sequenced was PBMCs or a T cell subset sorted from them (not recorded which). These TCRs come from a man aged 18-30 years who had mild COVID-19 (a few samples of this study predate the infection). Cell type and time point are not known. The CDR3 runs from the conserved cysteine through the conserved F or W. D genes are given only for firm matches. Clone size appears in some rows only: once, few, many, or a class for an expanded clone.

v_gene: TRBV25-1; j_gene: TRBJ2-1; abundance: -; d_gene: TRBD2; CDR3nt: TGTGCCAGCAGTCAGGTTTGGGGGGGACTTTCCTACAATGAGCAGTTCTTC; CDR3aa: CASSQVWGGLSYNEQFF
v_gene: TRBV7-2; j_gene: TRBJ1-1; abundance: few; d_gene: -; CDR3nt: TGTGCCAGCAGCTTAGCATCTGCAGGGAGAAGAGCTTTCTTT; CDR3aa: CASSLASAGRRAFF
v_gene: TRBV6-5; j_gene: TRBJ2-1; abundance: -; d_gene: -; CDR3nt: TGTGCCAGCAGTTCCAGATACCCCGGGGGTAGCTCCTACAATGAGCAGTTCTTC; CDR3aa: CASSSRYPGGSSYNEQFF
v_gene: TRBV18; j_gene: TRBJ2-5; abundance: few; d_gene: -; CDR3nt: TGTGCCAGCCACTCCATCGGAGGGGGCGCGGAGACCCAGTACTTC; CDR3aa: CASHSIGGGAETQYF
v_gene: TRBV24-1; j_gene: TRBJ2-1; abundance: few; d_gene: TRBD1; CDR3nt: TGTGCCACCAGTGATTTAGGGGCAGGGGGCGTCGTTAACAATGAGCAGTTCTTC; CDR3aa: CATSDLGAGGVVNNEQFF
v_gene: TRBV12-3/TRBV12-4; j_gene: TRBJ2-7; abundance: few; d_gene: TRBD2; CDR3nt: TGTGCCAGCAGTCGCTACGGGCGGGGGGCCTGGCCCTACGAGCAGTACTTC; CDR3aa: CASSRYGRGAWPYEQYF
v_gene: TRBV27; j_gene: TRBJ2-3; abundance: many; d_gene: -; CDR3nt: TGTGCCAGCAGTCCGACCCCTGTCTACCTCACAGATACGCAGTATTTT; CDR3aa: CASSPTPVYLTDTQYF
v_gene: TRBV5-5; j_gene: TRBJ2-6; abundance: few; d_gene: -; CDR3nt: TGTGCCAGCAGCCGGGGGAGGATCTCTGGGGCCAACGTCCTGACTTTC; CDR3aa: CASSRGRISGANVLTF
v_gene: TRBV7-2; j_gene: TRBJ1-4; abundance: -; d_gene: -; CDR3nt: TGTGCCAGCAGCCCAAATATACCCGGCGGGAGTGAAAAACTGTTTTTT; CDR3aa: CASSPNIPGGSEKLFF
v_gene: TRBV5-1; j_gene: TRBJ2-1; abundance: -; d_gene: -; CDR3nt: TGCGCCAGCAGCCAGGGGGGTTTGATGAACAATGAGCAGTTCTTC; CDR3aa: CASSQGGLMNNEQFF
v_gene: TRBV5-4; j_gene: TRBJ2-7; abundance: -; d_gene: TRBD2; CDR3nt: TGTGCCAGCAGGCGGGGGGGTTCCTACGAGCAGTACTTC; CDR3aa: CASRRGGSYEQYF
v_gene: TRBV7-2; j_gene: TRBJ2-5; abundance: many; d_gene: TRBD2; CDR3nt: TGTGCCAGCAGCTTAGACGGGACTACCAGGGAGGCCCAGTACTTC; CDR3aa: CASSLDGTTREAQYF
v_gene: TRBV12-3/TRBV12-4; j_gene: TRBJ2-5; abundance: -; d_gene: TRBD2; CDR3nt: TGTGCCAGCACCCTAGCGGGGGGAAAAGAGACCCAGTACTTC; CDR3aa: CASTLAGGKETQYF
v_gene: TRBV19; j_gene: TRBJ2-4; abundance: few; d_gene: -; CDR3nt: TGTGCCAGTAGTATAGTCGGGCTTAGTTTCCTACAGTACTTC; CDR3aa: CASSIVGLSFLQYF
v_gene: TRBV5-1; j_gene: TRBJ2-1; abundance: many; d_gene: TRBD2; CDR3nt: TGCGCCAGCAGCTCGACTAGCGGGGGATACTACAATGAGCAGTTCTTC; CDR3aa: CASSSTSGGYYNEQFF
v_gene: TRBV5-1; j_gene: TRBJ2-5; abundance: few; d_gene: -; CDR3nt: TGCGCCAGCAGCGCGGAGGGTATGGGGGCTGGAGAGACCCAGTACTTC; CDR3aa: CASSAEGMGAGETQYF
v_gene: TRBV18; j_gene: TRBJ1-1; abundance: few; d_gene: TRBD1; CDR3nt: TGTGCCAGCTCACCAGACAGGGTCCAAGCTTTCTTT; CDR3aa: CASSPDRVQAFF
v_gene: TRBV10-3; j_gene: TRBJ2-1; abundance: many; d_gene: TRBD1; CDR3nt: TGTGCCATCAGTGAAATGACAGGGGGAGACTCCTACAATGAGCAGTTCTTC; CDR3aa: CAISEMTGGDSYNEQFF
v_gene: TRBV4-3; j_gene: TRBJ1-4; abundance: many; d_gene: -; CDR3nt: TGCGCCAGCAGCCGGGCAGAGGGGGCTAATGAAAAACTGTTTTTT; CDR3aa: CASSRAEGANEKLFF
v_gene: TRBV6-1; j_gene: TRBJ2-7; abundance: few; d_gene: -; CDR3nt: TGTGCCAGCCGGCGGGACTCGAGTCCCGAGCAGTACTTC; CDR3aa: CASRRDSSPEQYF
v_gene: TRBV10-2; j_gene: TRBJ2-3; abundance: few; d_gene: -; CDR3nt: TGCGCCAGCACCCAGGGGGGAGCGCAGTATTTT; CDR3aa: CASTQGGAQYF
v_gene: TRBV12-3/TRBV12-4; j_gene: TRBJ2-7; abundance: few; d_gene: -; CDR3nt: TGTGCCAGCAGTTTGGCACAATTTTACGAGCAGTACTTC; CDR3aa: CASSLAQFYEQYF
v_gene: TRBV25-1; j_gene: TRBJ1-2; abundance: few; d_gene: TRBD1; CDR3nt: TGTGCCAGCAGTGACCCCCGACAGGGCGGTTATGGCTACACCTTC; CDR3aa: CASSDPRQGGYGYTF
v_gene: TRBV12-3/TRBV12-4; j_gene: TRBJ2-1; abundance: many; d_gene: -; CDR3nt: TGTGCCAGCAGGCGACGGCAGGGTGAGCAGTTCTTC; CDR3aa: CASRRRQGEQFF
v_gene: TRBV12-3/TRBV12-4; j_gene: TRBJ1-6; abundance: few; d_gene: -; CDR3nt: TGTGCCAGCAGTTTAGAACTCTCCTATAATTCACCCCTCCACTTT; CDR3aa: CASSLELSYNSPLHF
v_gene: TRBV5-1; j_gene: TRBJ2-3; abundance: -; d_gene: TRBD2; CDR3nt: TGCGCCAGCAGCTTGCGAAGCGGGGGAGGAAGCACAGATACGCAGTATTTT; CDR3aa: CASSLRSGGGSTDTQYF
v_gene: TRBV10-3; j_gene: TRBJ1-5; abundance: many; d_gene: -; CDR3nt: TGTGCCATCAGTGAAGTTGCGGGGAGCAATCAGCCCCAGCATTTT; CDR3aa: CAISEVAGSNQPQHF
v_gene: TRBV2; j_gene: TRBJ2-2; abundance: -; d_gene: -; CDR3nt: TGTGCCAGCATCGTCAGCCCGAACACCGGGGAGCTGTTTTTT; CDR3aa: CASIVSPNTGELFF
v_gene: TRBV5-1; j_gene: TRBJ2-3; abundance: -; d_gene: TRBD2; CDR3nt: TGCGCCAGCAGCATCGGACTAGCGGGGAATGAACGAGATACGCAGTATTTT; CDR3aa: CASSIGLAGNERDTQYF
v_gene: TRBV7-9; j_gene: TRBJ1-2; abundance: few; d_gene: -; CDR3nt: TGTGCCAGCAGCTGGGAAAATCCCCGTAACTATGGCTACACCTTC; CDR3aa: CASSWENPRNYGYTF
v_gene: TRBV5-5; j_gene: TRBJ2-2; abundance: -; d_gene: -; CDR3nt: TGTGCCAGCAGCTTGGCGGTCGCCACCGGGGAGCTGTTTTTT; CDR3aa: CASSLAVATGELFF